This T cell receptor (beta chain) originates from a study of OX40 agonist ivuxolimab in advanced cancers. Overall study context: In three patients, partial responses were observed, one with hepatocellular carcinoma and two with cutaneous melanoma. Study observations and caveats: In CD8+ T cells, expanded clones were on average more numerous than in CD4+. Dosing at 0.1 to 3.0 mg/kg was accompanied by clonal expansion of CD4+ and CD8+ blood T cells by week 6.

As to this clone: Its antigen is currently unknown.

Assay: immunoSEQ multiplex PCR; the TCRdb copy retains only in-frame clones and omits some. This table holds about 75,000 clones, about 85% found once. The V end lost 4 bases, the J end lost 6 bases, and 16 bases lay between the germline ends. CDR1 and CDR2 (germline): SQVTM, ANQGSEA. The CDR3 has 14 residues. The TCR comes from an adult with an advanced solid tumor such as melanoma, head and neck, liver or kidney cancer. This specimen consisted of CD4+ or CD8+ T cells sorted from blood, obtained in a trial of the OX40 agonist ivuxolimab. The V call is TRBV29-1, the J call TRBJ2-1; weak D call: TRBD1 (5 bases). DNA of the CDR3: TGCAGCGTTGGGCTACAGGCAGAGACCAATGAGCAGTTCTTC. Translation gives CSVGLQAETNEQFF.